One sample yielded the 26 T cell receptor beta chains listed below, sequenced in a study of T cells in Graves' hyperthyroidism and ophthalmopathy. RNA transcripts gave rise to amplified TCR beta CDR3 regions. Using the HTBI primer set, a first-round RT-PCR was run on the TCR CDR3. Using its own MiXCR run on the multiplex PCR reads, TCRdb lists one record per CDR3 protein. The repertoire includes roughly 710,000 distinct CDR3 sequences, under 45% of them detected once, and less than 35% sits in the top ten. Sequences were obtained from blood. The origin of the receptors is a woman aged 40 to 49 with Graves' hyperthyroidism.

Only one count was recorded for this clonotype. This chain links TRBV10-3 with TRBJ2-7, with D possibly matching TRBD2 (6 bases). The V end lost 6 bases, the J end lost 2 bases, and 14 bases lay between the germline ends. Germline V lookup: CDR1 ENHRY, CDR2 SYGVKD. The CDR3 consists of 14 residues. CDR3 loop: CAIRQGGTTYEQYF. DNA for the CDR3: TGTGCCATCAGGCAGGGCGGGACCACCTACGAGCAGTACTTC.

The chain combines TRBV12-3 or TRBV12-4 with TRBJ1-2; D uncertain. This CDR3 contains 13 residues. Trimming shortened V by 3 bases and J by 0 bases, and 5 bases separated the two germline ends. The CDR3 is CASSFESNYGYTF. The CDR3 coding sequence is TGTGCCAGCAGTTTCGAGTCTAACTATGGCTACACCTTC.

Only a few counts were recorded for this clonotype. The chain joins TRBV20-1 to TRBJ2-7; D may be TRBD2 (6 bases). Germline V gives CDR1 DFQATT, CDR2 SNEGSKA (reference sequence). The germline V and J ends were trimmed by 0 bases and 1 base, with 13 bases remaining between them. This CDR3 is built from 15 residues. The CDR3 nucleotides are TGCAGTGCTAGAGATTGGAGGGTTCCTTCCTACGAGCAGTACTTC. Encoded protein: CSARDWRVPSYEQYF.

This clonotype was seen many times. This chain joins TRBV12-3 or TRBV12-4 and TRBJ1-2; a possible D gene is TRBD1 (6 bases). The CDR3 loop spans 13 amino acids. Trimming took 5 bases from V and 10 from J, leaving 17 bases between them. CDR3 sequence: CASSQGTALDYTF. The DNA for the CDR3 is TGTGCCAGCAGTCAGGGGACCGCTCTTGACTACACCTTC.

This chain links TRBV2 with TRBJ2-7; TRBD2 aligns across 10 bases. Germline-derived CDR1 and CDR2 are SNHLY and FYNNEI. J gave up 0 bases and V 6 bases, and 5 bases lay outside the gene matches. The CDR3 extends over 15 amino acids. In DNA form, the CDR3 reads TGTGCCAGCAGACAGACTAGCGGGCTCTCCTACGAGCAGTACTTC. Translating it yields CASRQTSGLSYEQYF. The full variable domain, rest sourced from reference TRBV2 and TRBJ2-7, is EPEVTQTPSHQVTQMGQEVILRCVPISNHLYFYWYRQILGQKVEFLVSFYNNEISEKSEIFDDQFSVERPDGSNFTLKIRSTKLEDSAMYFCASRQTSGLSYEQYFGPGTRLTVT.

Details on this clonotype: This may come from a read error, since a much larger clone is one base off. The gene calls are TRBV29-1 and TRBJ1-2, with 7 bases matching TRBD1. V lost 3 bases, J lost 4 bases, and 8 bases stayed unmatched. The length of the CDR3 is 14 residues. In germline, CDR1 is SQVTM, CDR2 ANQGSEA. The DNA for the CDR3 is TGCAGCGTTGACGACGGGACAGCTAGCTATGGCTACACCTTC. Residues: CSVDDGTASYGYTF. Full variable domain (missing parts from reference TRBV29-1 and TRBJ1-2): SAVISQKPSRDICQRGTSLTIQCQVDSQVTMMFWYRQQPGQSLTLIATANQGSEATYESGFVIDKFPISRPNLTFSTLTVSNMSPEDSSIYLCSVDDGTASYGYTFGSGTRLTVV.

In nucleotides, the CDR3 is TGTGCCAGTACCAGGGGACAGGGCCACGAGCAGTACTTC. Its translation is CASTRGQGHEQYF. The chain uses TRBV19 and TRBJ2-7; 9 nucleotides align to TRBD1. The CDR3 is made up of 13 amino acids. CDR1 and CDR2 from the germline V gene are LNHDA and SQIVND (reference sequence). After removal of 7 bases from V and 5 bases from J, the junction contained 6 bases not matched to a gene.

The V call is TRBV10-3, the J call TRBJ2-7; 10 bases are a match to TRBD2. The CDR3 has 14 residues. In germline, CDR1 is ENHRY, CDR2 SYGVKD. V gave up 11 bases and J gave up 7 bases; unmatched junction bases: 14. CDR3 bases: TGTGCCCCGCTAGCGGGAGCTCTCTTTGGTGAGCAGTACTTC. Its translation: CAPLAGALFGEQYF.

The chain recombines TRBV20-1 with TRBJ2-3; 8 positions agree with TRBD2. There are 16 residues in the CDR3. V gave up 3 bases and J gave up 5 bases; unmatched junction bases: 13. Germline CDR1 is DFQATT and CDR2 is SNEGSKA (reference sequence). The CDR3, as DNA: TGCAGTGCTAGCCCCGGTTCACGGGAGGGGTTAGATACGCAGTATTTT. This encodes CSASPGSREGLDTQYF.

The table lists this clonotype with a few counts. The chain joins TRBV7-9 to TRBJ1-1, with a possible D match to TRBD1 (5 bases). Trimming removed 8 bases from V and 1 base from J, with 14 bases in between. Looked up from germline, CDR1 is SEHNR and CDR2 is FQNEAQ (reference sequence). The CDR3 sequence is 14 residues long. For the CDR3, the DNA is TGTGCCAGCGGTGAGGGACGGAGGAACACTGAAGCTTTCTTT. This translates into CASGEGRRNTEAFF.

This clonotype was found once. V is TRBV12-3 or TRBV12-4 and J is TRBJ2-2, with a tentative D call TRBD2 (5 bases). The CDR3 covers 16 residues. Between the trimmed V and J ends, which lost 3 bases and 0 bases, there was a span of 11 bases. CDR3 sequence: CASSFYGGSNTGELFF. CDR3 nucleotide sequence: TGTGCCAGCAGTTTCTACGGCGGGTCGAACACCGGGGAGCTGTTTTTT.

This clonotype was detected only a few times. The CDR3 DNA is TGCAGCGTTGAAGACCTGCGCTACACCTTC. This gives the protein CSVEDLRYTF. The genes are TRBV29-1 and TRBJ1-2; no firm D call. V was pared by 0 bases and J by 9 bases, with 5 bases between. The length of the CDR3 is 10 residues. Germline loops: CDR1 SQVTM, CDR2 ANQGSEA.

The chain has TRBV5-1 and TRBJ1-1, with D possibly matching TRBD1 (5 bases). Trimming stripped 4 bases from V and 3 bases from J, with 16 bases between. The CDR3 length is 15 residues. Germline lookup yields CDR1 SGHRS and CDR2 YFSETQ. The CDR3 DNA is TGCGCCAGCAGCCCGGGGGTCAGGGTGGACACTGAAGCTTTCTTT. As protein: CASSPGVRVDTEAFF.

About this clonotype itself: Sequence at one end of the junction differs from germline and may be a read error. J is TRBJ1-6 and V is TRBV24-1; D is unclear. The CDR3 extends over 15 amino acids. Germline values: CDR1 KGHDR, CDR2 SFDVKD. CDR3 sequence: CASSLVAKGRSPLHF. The CDR3 bases are TGTGCCAGCAGTTTAGTTGCAAAAGGACGATCACCCCTCCACTTT.

The genes are TRBV24-1 and TRBJ2-7; the D is unclear. Germline V gene data show CDR1 as KGHDR and CDR2 as SFDVKD. This CDR3 has 14 amino acids. Trimming shortened V by 9 bases and J by 0 bases, and 14 bases separated the two germline ends. As DNA, the CDR3 is TGTGCCACCCCTATTGAACGGAGCTCCTACGAGCAGTACTTC. It yields the protein CATPIERSSYEQYF.

This chain uses TRBV7-9 with TRBJ1-2, with D possibly matching TRBD1 (6 bases). Germline V gene data show CDR1 as SEHNR and CDR2 as FQNEAQ (reference sequence). Trimming cost V 5 bases and J 2 bases, with 15 bases left between them. The CDR3 is made up of 15 amino acids. DNA for the CDR3: TGTGCCAGCAGCCGTTCAGCGGACAGCAACTATGGCTACACCTTC. This encodes CASSRSADSNYGYTF.

This sequence joins TRBV7-9 and TRBJ2-7; D not certain. The V end was cut by 6 bases, the J end by 3 bases, with 12 bases between. Germline V gene lookup returns CDR1 SEHNR and CDR2 FQNEAQ (reference sequence). This CDR3 contains 13 residues. In DNA form, the CDR3 reads TGTGCCAGCAGTCCCGTACGAGTCTACGAGCAGTACTTC. This translates into CASSPVRVYEQYF.

This rearrangement joins TRBV7-9 to TRBJ2-1; possible D gene TRBD2, 6 bases. The germline V gene has CDR1 SEHNR and CDR2 FQNEAQ (reference sequence). V lost 1 base, J lost 1 base, and 8 bases lay in between. The CDR3 runs 15 residues. For the CDR3, the DNA is TGTGCCAGCAGCTTAGAGGGACTGTCCTACAATGAGCAGTTCTTC. Translated, it gives CASSLEGLSYNEQFF.

This clonotype was found a few times. The chain employs TRBV25-1 and TRBJ2-5; D uncertain. Germline loops: CDR1 MGHDK, CDR2 SYGVNS. Deletions cut 3 bases from V and 3 bases from J, with 14 bases between. The CDR3 spans 15 residues. CDR3 DNA sequence: TGTGCCAGCAGTGAGTTAGCCAGTGTGGAAGAGACCCAGTACTTC. This gives the protein CASSELASVEETQYF.

Many counts were recorded for this clonotype. The chain's CDR3 is CSVLNTGELFF. The CDR3 DNA sequence: TGCAGCGTCCTCAACACCGGGGAGCTGTTTTTT. The chain is built from TRBV29-1 and TRBJ2-2; D is unclear. The germline V gene encodes CDR1 SQVTM and CDR2 ANQGSEA. This CDR3 is 11 amino acids long. Deletions cut 6 bases from V and 2 bases from J, with 4 bases between.

This chain joins TRBV20-1 and TRBJ2-7; weak D call: TRBD2 (5 bases). The CDR3 has 15 amino acids. Germline CDR1 and CDR2: DFQATT and SNEGSKA (reference sequence). The V and J ends lost 6 bases and 1 base respectively, with 19 bases between them. The CDR3 bases are TGCAGTGCCGACAATGCGCGCGGGTGGTCCTACGAGCAGTACTTC. This translates into CSADNARGWSYEQYF.

The rearrangement uses TRBV5-8 and TRBJ2-5; TRBD1 agrees at 12 bases. The germline V gene encodes CDR1 SGHTS and CDR2 YDEGEE. The CDR3 is made up of 17 amino acids. The junction had 6 bases not matched to a gene; V was cut back by 0 bases and J by 3 bases. CDR3 DNA sequence: TGTGCCAGCAGCTTGGGACGCGGGACAGGGGGCGAAGAGACCCAGTACTTC. Its protein product is CASSLGRGTGGEETQYF.

CDR3 bases: TGTGCCATCAGGGCCGGGACTAGCGCCGGGGAGCTGTTTTTT. This translates into CAIRAGTSAGELFF. The chain combines TRBV10-3 with TRBJ2-2, with TRBD2 matching 10 bases. Germline assignment: CDR1 ENHRY and CDR2 SYGVKD. The CDR3 has 14 residues. Losses at the gene ends were 6 bases for V and 6 bases for J; bases not matched to a gene: 4.

This clonotype was detected ten times or more. The J gene is TRBJ1-5, the V gene TRBV7-2; D may be TRBD1 (6 bases). Germline CDR1 SGHTA, CDR2 FQGNSA. The CDR3 consists of 17 residues. V lost 1 base, J lost 0 bases, and 13 bases lay in between. CDR3 residues: CASSLEGGPFSNQPQHF. Here the CDR3 DNA reads TGTGCCAGCAGCTTAGAGGGGGGACCTTTTAGCAATCAGCCCCAGCATTTT.

With respect to this clonotype: The junction differs from germline at one of its ends, possibly a read error. This chain links TRBV6-4 with TRBJ2-7; D unresolved. This CDR3 has 15 amino acids. CDR1 MRHNA and CDR2 SNTAGT come from the germline V gene. This CDR3 is CASSYSATDSYEQYF. CDR3 coding DNA: TGTGCCAGCAGTTACTCGGCCACCGACTCCTACGAGCAGTACTTC.

This clonotype occurred many times. This sequence joins TRBV10-2 and TRBJ1-2, with unresolved D. The CDR3 spans 13 residues. V shed 7 bases and J shed 2 bases, with 11 bases lying between them. The germline V gene encodes CDR1 WSHSY and CDR2 SAAADI. The CDR3 region is CASKTEQNYGYTF. The CDR3 bases are TGCGCCAGCAAAACGGAGCAAAACTATGGCTACACCTTC.